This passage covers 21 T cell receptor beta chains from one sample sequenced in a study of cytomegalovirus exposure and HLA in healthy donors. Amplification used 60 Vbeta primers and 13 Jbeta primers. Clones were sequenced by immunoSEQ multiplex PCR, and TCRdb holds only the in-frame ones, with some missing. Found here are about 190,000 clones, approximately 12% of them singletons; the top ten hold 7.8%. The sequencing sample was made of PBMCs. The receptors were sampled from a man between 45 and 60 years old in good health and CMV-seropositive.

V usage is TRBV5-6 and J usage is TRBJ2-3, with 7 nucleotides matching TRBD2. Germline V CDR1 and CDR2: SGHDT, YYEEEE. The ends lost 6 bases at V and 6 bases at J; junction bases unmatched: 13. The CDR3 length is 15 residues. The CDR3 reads CASTPRGLGSDTQYF. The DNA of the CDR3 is TGTGCCAGCACCCCCAGAGGACTAGGGTCGGATACGCAGTATTTT.

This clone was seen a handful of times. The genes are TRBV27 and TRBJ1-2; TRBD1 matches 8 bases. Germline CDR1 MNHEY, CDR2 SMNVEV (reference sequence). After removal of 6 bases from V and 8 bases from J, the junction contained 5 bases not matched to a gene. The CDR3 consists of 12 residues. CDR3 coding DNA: TGTGCCAGCAGGCAGGGGGCGCGGGGCTACACCTTC. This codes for CASRQGARGYTF.

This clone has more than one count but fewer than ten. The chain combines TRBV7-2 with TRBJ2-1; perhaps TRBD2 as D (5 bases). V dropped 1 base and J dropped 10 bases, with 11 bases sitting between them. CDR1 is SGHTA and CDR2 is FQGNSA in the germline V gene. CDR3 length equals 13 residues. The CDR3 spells CASSLGTSTEQFF. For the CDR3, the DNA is TGTGCCAGCAGCTTAGGGACTTCGACAGAGCAGTTCTTC.

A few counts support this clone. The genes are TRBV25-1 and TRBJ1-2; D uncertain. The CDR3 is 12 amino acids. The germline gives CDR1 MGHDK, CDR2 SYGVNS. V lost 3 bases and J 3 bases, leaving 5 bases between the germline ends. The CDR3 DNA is TGTGCCAGCAGTGACTCTTACTATGGCTACACCTTC. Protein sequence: CASSDSYYGYTF.

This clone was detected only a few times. The CDR3, as DNA: TGTGCCAGCAGTTACTCCGGACTAGCGGGGGGTAATGAGCAGTTCTTC. It encodes CASSYSGLAGGNEQFF. The genes are TRBV6-5 and TRBJ2-1; 14 nucleotides match TRBD2. Trimming cost V 0 bases and J 7 bases; bases outside gene matches: 2. Per the germline V gene, CDR1 is MNHEY and CDR2 is SVGAGI. This CDR3 has 16 amino acids.

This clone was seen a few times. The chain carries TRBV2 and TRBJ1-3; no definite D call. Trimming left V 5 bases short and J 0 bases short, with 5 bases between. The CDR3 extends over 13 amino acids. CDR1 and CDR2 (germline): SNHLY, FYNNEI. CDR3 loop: CASSLSSGNTIYF. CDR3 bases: TGTGCCAGCAGTCTTTCCTCTGGAAACACCATATATTTT.

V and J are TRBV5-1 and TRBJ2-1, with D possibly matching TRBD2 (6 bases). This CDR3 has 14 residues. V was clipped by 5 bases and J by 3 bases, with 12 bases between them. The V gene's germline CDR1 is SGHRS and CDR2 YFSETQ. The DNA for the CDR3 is TGCGCCAGCAGAGCTACTAGCTACTACAATGAGCAGTTCTTC. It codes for CASRATSYYNEQFF.

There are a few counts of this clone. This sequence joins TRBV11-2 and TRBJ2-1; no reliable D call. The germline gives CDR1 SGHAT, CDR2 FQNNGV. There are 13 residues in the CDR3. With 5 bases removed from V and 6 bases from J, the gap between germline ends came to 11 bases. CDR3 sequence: CASSPIQVNEQFF. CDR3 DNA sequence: TGTGCCAGCAGCCCGATCCAGGTCAATGAGCAGTTCTTC.

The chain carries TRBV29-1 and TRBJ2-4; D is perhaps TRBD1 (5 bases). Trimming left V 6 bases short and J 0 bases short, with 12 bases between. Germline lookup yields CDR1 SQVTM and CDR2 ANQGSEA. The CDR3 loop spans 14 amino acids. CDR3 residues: CSVREVLAKNIQYF. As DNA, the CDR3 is TGCAGCGTCAGGGAAGTGTTAGCCAAAAACATTCAGTACTTC.

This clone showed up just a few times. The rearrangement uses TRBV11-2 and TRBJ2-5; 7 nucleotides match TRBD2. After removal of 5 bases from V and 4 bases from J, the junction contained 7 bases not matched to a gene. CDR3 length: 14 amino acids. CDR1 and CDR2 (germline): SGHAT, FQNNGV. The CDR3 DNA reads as TGTGCCAGCAGCATCCCGACTAGCTTAGAGACCCAGTACTTC. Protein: CASSIPTSLETQYF.

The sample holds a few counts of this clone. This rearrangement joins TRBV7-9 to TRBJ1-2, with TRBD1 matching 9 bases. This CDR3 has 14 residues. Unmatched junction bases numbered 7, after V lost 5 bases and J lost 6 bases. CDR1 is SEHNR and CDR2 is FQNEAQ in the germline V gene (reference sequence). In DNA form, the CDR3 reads TGTGCCAGCAGCCAGGGACAGGGTGGGGATGGCTACACCTTC. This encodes CASSQGQGGDGYTF.

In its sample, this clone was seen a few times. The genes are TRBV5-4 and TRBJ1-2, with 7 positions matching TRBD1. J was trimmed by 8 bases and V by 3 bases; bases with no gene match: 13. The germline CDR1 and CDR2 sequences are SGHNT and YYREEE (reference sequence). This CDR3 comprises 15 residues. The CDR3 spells CASSWAGQTFEGYTF. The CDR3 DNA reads TGTGCCAGCAGCTGGGCGGGACAGACTTTTGAGGGCTACACCTTC.

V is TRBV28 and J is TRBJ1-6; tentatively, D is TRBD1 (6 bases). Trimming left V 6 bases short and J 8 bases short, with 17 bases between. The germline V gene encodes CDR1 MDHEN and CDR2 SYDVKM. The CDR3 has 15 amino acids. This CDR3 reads CASSLPDRSYSPLHF. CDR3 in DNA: TGTGCCAGCAGCTTGCCAGACAGGTCGTATTCACCCCTCCACTTT.

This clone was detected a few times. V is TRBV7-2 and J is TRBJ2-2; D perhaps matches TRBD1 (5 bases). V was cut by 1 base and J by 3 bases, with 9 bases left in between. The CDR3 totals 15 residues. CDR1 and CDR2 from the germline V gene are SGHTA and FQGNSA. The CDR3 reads CASSLGGRDTGELFF. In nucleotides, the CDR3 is TGTGCCAGCAGCTTAGGGGGCAGGGACACCGGGGAGCTGTTTTTT.

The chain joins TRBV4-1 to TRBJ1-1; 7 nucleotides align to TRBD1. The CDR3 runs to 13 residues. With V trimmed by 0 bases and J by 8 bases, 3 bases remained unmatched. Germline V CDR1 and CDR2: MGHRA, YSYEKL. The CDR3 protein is CASSQDRGGEAFF. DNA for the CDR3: TGCGCCAGCAGCCAAGATCGAGGGGGCGAAGCTTTCTTT.

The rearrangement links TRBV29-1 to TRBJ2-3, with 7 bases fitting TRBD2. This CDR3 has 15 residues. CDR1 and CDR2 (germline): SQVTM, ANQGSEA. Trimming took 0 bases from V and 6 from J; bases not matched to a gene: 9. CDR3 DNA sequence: TGCAGCGTTGAAGACCGACTAGGGCGGGGGGATACGCAGTATTTT. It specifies CSVEDRLGRGDTQYF.

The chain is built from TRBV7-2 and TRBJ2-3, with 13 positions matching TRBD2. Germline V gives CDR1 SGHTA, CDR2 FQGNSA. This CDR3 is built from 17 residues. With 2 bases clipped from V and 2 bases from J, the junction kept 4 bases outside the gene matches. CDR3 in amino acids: CASSLLGTSGTTDTQYF. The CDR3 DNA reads TGTGCCAGCAGCTTACTTGGGACTAGCGGGACCACAGATACGCAGTATTTT.

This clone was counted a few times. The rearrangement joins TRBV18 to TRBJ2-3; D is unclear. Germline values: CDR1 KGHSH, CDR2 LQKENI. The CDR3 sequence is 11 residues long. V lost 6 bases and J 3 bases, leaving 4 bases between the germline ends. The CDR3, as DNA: TGTGCCAGCTCCCAGACAGATACGCAGTATTTT. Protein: CASSQTDTQYF.

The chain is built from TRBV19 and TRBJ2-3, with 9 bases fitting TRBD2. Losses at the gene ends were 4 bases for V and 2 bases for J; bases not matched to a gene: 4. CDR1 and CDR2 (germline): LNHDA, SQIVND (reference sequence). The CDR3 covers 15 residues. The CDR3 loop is CASSNSGGPTDTQYF. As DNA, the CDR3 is TGTGCCAGTAGTAATAGCGGGGGCCCCACAGATACGCAGTATTTT.

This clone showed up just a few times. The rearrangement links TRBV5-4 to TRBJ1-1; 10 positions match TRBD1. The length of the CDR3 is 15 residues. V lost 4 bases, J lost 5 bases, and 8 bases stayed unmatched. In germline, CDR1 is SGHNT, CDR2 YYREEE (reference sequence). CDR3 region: CASSRLTGGWTEAFF. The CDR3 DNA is TGTGCCAGCAGCCGATTGACAGGGGGCTGGACTGAAGCTTTCTTT.

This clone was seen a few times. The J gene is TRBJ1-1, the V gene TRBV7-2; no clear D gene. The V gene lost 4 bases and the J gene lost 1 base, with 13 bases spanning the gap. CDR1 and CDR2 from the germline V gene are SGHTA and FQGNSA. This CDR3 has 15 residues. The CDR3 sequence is CASSYSGKTNTEAFF. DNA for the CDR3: TGTGCCAGCAGCTACTCCGGGAAAACGAACACTGAAGCTTTCTTT.